This TCR beta chain was observed in a study of technical replicates of blood from a handful of donors. J was trimmed by 0 bases and V by 4 bases; bases with no gene match: 6. CDR3 length: 16 residues. CDR1 is SGDLS, CDR2 YYNGEE, per germline. Clones were sequenced by immunoSEQ multiplex PCR, and TCRdb holds only the in-frame ones, with some missing. The repertoire holds around 100,000 clones, about 95% seen once, with around 0.33% in the top ten. The chain is built from TRBV9 and TRBJ2-2, with 7 bases that match TRBD1. The material sequenced was T cells isolated from PBMCs. The receptor was isolated from a human donor in good health. CDR3 sequence (DNA): TGTGCCAGCAGCCCCCCCGGGACAGCGAACACCGGGGAGCTGTTTTTT. Its translation is CASSPPGTANTGELFF.